This TCR beta chain derives from a study of cytomegalovirus exposure and HLA in healthy donors. Study-level points and caveats: The authors excluded some V segments, including TRBV6-2 and TRBV6-3, as indistinguishable. Analysis was performed later, and it showed HLA-associated TCR beta chains to be more clonally expanded than equally common others.

CDR1 is MGHRA and CDR2 is YSYEKL in the germline V gene. The CDR3 spans 14 residues. V was pared by 0 bases and J by 7 bases, with 3 bases of the junction left unmatched. The PCR had 60 Vbeta and 13 Jbeta primers. Assay used: immunoSEQ multiplex PCR; TCRdb lists only in-frame clones, some missing. The sample comprises 150,000 to 200,000 clones, under 80% of which are singletons, and approximately 3.4% rests with the top ten. As regards this clone: Its antigen is still unknown.

The origin of this receptor is a female donor in good health and CMV-seronegative. Sequencing was done on a sample of PBMCs. The chain combines TRBV4-1 with TRBJ1-2; 9 bases are shared with TRBD1. The CDR3 DNA is TGCGCCAGCAGCCAAGAGGACAGGGGCTTTGGCTACACCTTC. Protein sequence: CASSQEDRGFGYTF.